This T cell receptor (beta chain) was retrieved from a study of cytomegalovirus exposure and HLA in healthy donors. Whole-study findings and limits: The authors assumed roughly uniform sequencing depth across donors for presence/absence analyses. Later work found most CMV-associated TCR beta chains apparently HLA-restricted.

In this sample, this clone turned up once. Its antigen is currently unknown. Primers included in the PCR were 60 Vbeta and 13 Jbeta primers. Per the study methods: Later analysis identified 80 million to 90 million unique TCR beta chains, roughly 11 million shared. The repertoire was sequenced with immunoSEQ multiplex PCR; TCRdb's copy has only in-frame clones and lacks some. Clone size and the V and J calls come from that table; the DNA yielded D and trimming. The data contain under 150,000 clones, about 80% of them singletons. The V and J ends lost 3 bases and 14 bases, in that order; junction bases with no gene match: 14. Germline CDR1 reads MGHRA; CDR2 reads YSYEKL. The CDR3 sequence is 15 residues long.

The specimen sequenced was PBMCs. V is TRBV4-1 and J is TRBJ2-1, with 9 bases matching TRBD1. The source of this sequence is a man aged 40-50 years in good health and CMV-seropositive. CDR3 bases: TGCGCCAGCAGCCAGGCTGTCCGGGACAGGGAATCTGAGTTCTTC. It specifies CASSQAVRDRESEFF.